Below, 28 T cell receptor beta chains from the same sample are listed, as sequenced in a study of blood T cell repertoires in COVID-19. Assay used: immunoSEQ multiplex PCR; TCRdb lists only in-frame clones, some missing. The data hold around 250,000 clones, with roughly 85% observed a single time. Sample: peripheral blood. The receptors come from a man aged 60-69 years who had recovered from COVID-19.

The V gene is TRBV7-8, the J gene TRBJ2-6, with 8 bases matching TRBD1. Trimming cost V 6 bases and J 0 bases; bases outside gene matches: 7. CDR3 length equals 17 residues. Germline values: CDR1 SGHVS, CDR2 FQNEAQ. As DNA, the CDR3 is TGTGCCAGCAGTCCCCGAGACAGGGGCTCTGGGGCCAACGTCCTGACTTTC. Amino acids: CASSPRDRGSGANVLTF.

The chain couples TRBV5-4 to TRBJ2-3; D is perhaps TRBD2 (6 bases). CDR1 is SGHNT, CDR2 YYREEE, per germline (reference sequence). This CDR3 is 17 amino acids long. Trimming took 3 bases from V and 4 from J, leaving 21 bases between them. CDR3 sequence reads: CASSWRVGGERADTQYF. In DNA, the CDR3 is TGTGCCAGCAGCTGGAGGGTAGGAGGAGAGCGGGCAGATACGCAGTATTTT.

DNA for the CDR3: TGCGCCAGCAGCGCCGCCGGGACTAGCGGGAGGGCCAAGGAGACCCAGTACTTC. It yields the protein CASSAAGTSGRAKETQYF. V usage is TRBV5-1 and J usage is TRBJ2-5; 16 bases are shared with TRBD2. Germline V CDR1 and CDR2: SGHRS, YFSETQ. The CDR3 extends over 18 amino acids. V was clipped by 4 bases and J by 5 bases; unmatched bases: 11.

The chain combines TRBV29-1 with TRBJ2-1, with TRBD2 as a possible D gene (7 bases). Per the germline V gene, CDR1 is SQVTM and CDR2 is ANQGSEA. The CDR3 is 15 amino acids. With 6 bases removed from V and 0 bases from J, the gap between germline ends came to 15 bases. The CDR3 DNA sequence: TGCAGCGTCGCTGGGGGGGCGAGCTCCTACAATGAGCAGTTCTTC. Protein product: CSVAGGASSYNEQFF.

The chain uses TRBV5-6 and TRBJ2-5, with 12 bases identical to TRBD2. The CDR3 length is 18 residues. Germline CDR1 and CDR2: SGHDT and YYEEEE. V dropped 4 bases and J dropped 0; count of bases not matched to a gene: 10. The CDR3 DNA reads TGTGCCAGCAGCACACCTAGCGGGGGGGCAGGGTACCAAGAGACCCAGTACTTC. It specifies CASSTPSGGAGYQETQYF.

This CDR3 reads CAIRGTGDPNTEAFF. The DNA for the CDR3 is TGTGCCATCAGAGGGACAGGGGACCCGAACACTGAAGCTTTCTTT. The J gene is TRBJ1-1, the V gene TRBV10-3; 10 positions match TRBD1. Germline loops: CDR1 ENHRY, CDR2 SYGVKD. J gave up 1 base and V 6 bases, and 5 bases lay outside the gene matches. The CDR3 has 15 residues.

This sequence joins TRBV5-5 and TRBJ2-5; 10 bases line up with TRBD2. The CDR3 covers 17 residues. J gave up 1 base and V 4 bases, and 10 bases lay outside the gene matches. Germline V lookup: CDR1 SGHKS, CDR2 YYEKEE (reference sequence). CDR3 bases: TGTGCCAGCAGCCCCGTCCGGACTAGCGGCCTCCAAGAGACCCAGTACTTC. As protein: CASSPVRTSGLQETQYF.

The chain couples TRBV5-6 to TRBJ2-7; TRBD2 aligns across 8 bases. The CDR3 contains 17 residues. Trimming cost V 0 bases and J 0 bases; bases outside gene matches: 8. Germline V gene data show CDR1 as SGHDT and CDR2 as YYEEEE. CDR3 DNA: TGTGCCAGCAGCTTGGTTACGGGAGGGACTCTCTCCTACGAGCAGTACTTC. The encoded protein is CASSLVTGGTLSYEQYF.

The chain joins TRBV6-6 to TRBJ2-1, with D possibly matching TRBD1 (6 bases). The germline V and J ends were trimmed by 5 bases and 9 bases, with 14 bases remaining between them. The germline V gene has CDR1 MNHNY and CDR2 SVGAGI (reference sequence). There are 13 residues in the CDR3. CDR3: CASSTGYSGEQFF. DNA of the CDR3: TGTGCCAGCAGTACAGGGTACTCGGGTGAGCAGTTCTTC.

The gene calls are TRBV12-3 or TRBV12-4 and TRBJ1-2; the match to TRBD1 covers 10 bases. V lost 5 bases, J lost 7 bases, and 4 bases stayed unmatched. The CDR3 runs to 13 residues. The CDR3 is CASSRQGASGYTF. Written as DNA, the CDR3 is TGTGCCAGCAGTCGACAGGGGGCATCTGGCTACACCTTC.

The sample holds a few counts of this clone. The CDR3 is CASLRQGNQPQHF. As DNA, the CDR3 is TGTGCCAGCCTTCGACAGGGCAATCAGCCCCAGCATTTT. J is TRBJ1-5 and V is TRBV6-5, with D possibly TRBD1 on 6 matching bases. Per germline, CDR1 MNHEY and CDR2 SVGAGI. The CDR3 extends over 13 amino acids. Trimming left V 8 bases short and J 2 bases short, with 10 bases between.

The chain couples TRBV11-3 to TRBJ2-2, with D maybe TRBD2 (7 bases). With 5 bases removed from V and 4 bases from J, the gap between germline ends came to 20 bases. The CDR3 spans 17 residues. In germline, CDR1 is SGHNT, CDR2 YENEEA. This CDR3 reads CASSTTLGGGGTGELFF. The CDR3 nucleotides read TGTGCCAGCAGCACCACCCTGGGGGGGGGCGGCACCGGGGAGCTGTTTTTT.

V gene TRBV5-5 combines with J gene TRBJ2-5; 9 nucleotides line up with TRBD2. Germline CDR1 SGHKS, CDR2 YYEKEE (reference sequence). Unmatched junction bases numbered 4, after V lost 0 bases and J lost 4 bases. The CDR3 runs to 15 residues. This CDR3 is CASSLGLAAGETQYF. CDR3 nucleotide sequence: TGTGCCAGCAGCTTGGGACTAGCGGCAGGAGAGACCCAGTACTTC.

The V and J genes are TRBV2 and TRBJ2-5; 7 bases align to TRBD2. V was pared by 1 base and J by 2 bases, with 4 bases of the junction left unmatched. CDR1 is SNHLY and CDR2 is FYNNEI in the germline V gene. CDR3 length: 15 residues. The CDR3 DNA reads TGTGCCAGCAGTGAAGGGCGGGGGAGGCAAGAGACCCAGTACTTC. This encodes CASSEGRGRQETQYF. The full variable domain, in which reference TRBV2 and TRBJ2-5 provide the parts outside the CDR3, is EPEVTQTPSHQVTQMGQEVILRCVPISNHLYFYWYRQILGQKVEFLVSFYNNEISEKSEIFDDQFSVERPDGSNFTLKIRSTKLEDSAMYFCASSEGRGRQETQYFGPGTRLLVL.

This chain uses TRBV5-1 with TRBJ2-3; TRBD1 matches 8 bases. The CDR3 runs to 16 residues. Germline lookup yields CDR1 SGHRS and CDR2 YFSETQ. V was clipped by 4 bases and J by 4 bases; unmatched bases: 11. CDR3 region: CASSPTSGGFADTQYF. DNA for the CDR3: TGCGCCAGCAGCCCCACCTCAGGGGGCTTCGCAGATACGCAGTATTTT.

V usage is TRBV6-2 or TRBV6-3 and J usage is TRBJ2-1, with 13 bases fitting TRBD2. The J segment lost 11 bases and the V segment lost 5 bases, leaving 3 bases of the junction unmatched. Germline lookup yields CDR1 MNHEY and CDR2 SVGEGT. The CDR3 length is 13 residues. Here the CDR3 reads CASSPTSGGKQFF. CDR3 in DNA: TGTGCCAGCAGTCCGACTAGCGGGGGGAAGCAGTTCTTC.

This clone was counted between two and nine times. The rearrangement uses TRBV19 and TRBJ1-2; the match to TRBD1 covers 8 bases. V was clipped by 6 bases and J by 4 bases; unmatched bases: 4. Germline V gene lookup returns CDR1 LNHDA and CDR2 SQIVND (reference sequence). CDR3 length: 13 amino acids. CDR3 in DNA: TGTGCCAGTAGAACAGGGGGGCTCTATGGCTACACCTTC. Encoded protein: CASRTGGLYGYTF.

Only a few counts were recorded for this clone. The chain combines TRBV9 with TRBJ2-3; 7 bases map to TRBD2. Per germline, CDR1 SGDLS and CDR2 YYNGEE. This CDR3 is 16 amino acids long. V was clipped by 4 bases and J by 0 bases; unmatched bases: 8. The CDR3 loop is CASSLSSGGSTDTQYF. Here the CDR3 DNA reads TGTGCCAGCAGCCTCTCATCGGGGGGTAGCACAGATACGCAGTATTTT.

The genes are TRBV28 and TRBJ1-4; 7 bases agree with TRBD1. The V and J ends lost 3 bases and 8 bases, in that order; junction bases with no gene match: 6. The CDR3 contains 14 residues. Germline V gene sequence: CDR1 MDHEN, CDR2 SYDVKM. As DNA, the CDR3 is TGTGCCAGCAGTTTCCGGGACAGAGGGGAAAAACTGTTTTTT. The encoded protein is CASSFRDRGEKLFF.

This chain uses TRBV21-1 with TRBJ2-4; TRBD1, the table's D call, lacks a check against the DNA. TRBV21-1 is noted as a pseudogene. The CDR3 runs to 18 residues. DNA of the CDR3: TGTGCCAGCAGCAAAGGATCCCTTCAGGTTTGTCCCAAAAACATTCAGTACTTC. Translation gives CASSKGSLQVCPKNIQYF.

This chain joins TRBV28 and TRBJ1-2, with D unresolved. The germline V gene has CDR1 MDHEN and CDR2 SYDVKM. CDR3 size: 12 residues. V was cut by 2 bases and J by 4 bases, with 5 bases left in between. Here the CDR3 reads CASSLDFYGYTF. The DNA for the CDR3 is TGTGCCAGCAGTTTAGACTTCTATGGCTACACCTTC.

The V gene is TRBV6-1, the J gene TRBJ1-6; 8 bases align to TRBD1. Germline loops: CDR1 MNHNS, CDR2 SASEGT. V lost 4 bases, J lost 7 bases, and 15 bases stayed unmatched. The CDR3 sequence is 18 residues long. The CDR3 nucleotides read TGTGCCAGCAGTGGAATGGCGGCCGGGACAGGTTTGAATTCACCCCTCCACTTT. This encodes CASSGMAAGTGLNSPLHF.

The chain links TRBV3-1 (or the pseudogene TRBV3-2) to TRBJ1-6; D is undetermined. Germline assignment: CDR1 LGHDT and CDR2 YNNKEL (reference sequence). Trimming took off 2 bases at V and 10 bases at J, with 15 bases between the two ends. The CDR3 extends over 15 amino acids. CDR3 protein: CASSQFSFGESPLHF. CDR3 DNA sequence: TGTGCCAGCAGCCAATTCTCTTTCGGGGAATCACCCCTCCACTTT.

The chain recombines TRBV7-9 with TRBJ2-1, with D tentatively TRBD2 (5 bases). With 4 bases removed from V and 3 bases from J, the gap between germline ends came to 13 bases. The CDR3 totals 15 residues. Per the germline V gene, CDR1 is SEHNR and CDR2 is FQNEAQ (reference sequence). The CDR3 DNA reads TGTGCCAGCAGCTCACCGGGAAATCTCTACAATGAGCAGTTCTTC. Translation gives CASSSPGNLYNEQFF.

The genes are TRBV9 and TRBJ2-3; 10 positions agree with TRBD2. CDR1 and CDR2 (germline): SGDLS, YYNGEE. The CDR3 spans 17 residues. J gave up 0 bases and V 0 bases, and 4 bases lay outside the gene matches. The CDR3 is CASSVGLTSGSTDTQYF. As DNA, the CDR3 is TGTGCCAGCAGCGTAGGTCTGACTAGCGGGAGCACAGATACGCAGTATTTT.

V is TRBV7-9 and J is TRBJ1-1; D gene unclear. Germline V CDR1 and CDR2: SEHNR, FQNEAQ (reference sequence). V was clipped by 2 bases and J by 1 base, with 5 bases between them. This CDR3 contains 13 residues. CDR3 protein: CASSLIQNTEAFF. CDR3 sequence (DNA): TGTGCCAGCAGCTTAATTCAGAACACTGAAGCTTTCTTT.

This rearrangement joins TRBV6-1 to TRBJ1-5, with a weak D call TRBD1 (5 bases). Per the germline V gene, CDR1 is MNHNS and CDR2 is SASEGT. With 0 bases removed from V and 2 bases from J, the gap between germline ends came to 11 bases. CDR3 length: 16 residues. CDR3 DNA sequence: TGTGCCAGCAGTGAAGCGGGAGGGGCGCGCAATCAGCCCCAGCATTTT. It is translated as CASSEAGGARNQPQHF.

The gene calls are TRBV7-9 and TRBJ2-7; 8 bases are a match to TRBD1. Germline loops: CDR1 SEHNR, CDR2 FQNEAQ (reference sequence). Trimming took 3 bases from V and 0 from J; bases not matched to a gene: 1. This CDR3 has 14 amino acids. CDR3 loop: CASSFTGGSYEQYF. CDR3 in DNA: TGTGCCAGCAGCTTCACAGGGGGCTCCTACGAGCAGTACTTC.